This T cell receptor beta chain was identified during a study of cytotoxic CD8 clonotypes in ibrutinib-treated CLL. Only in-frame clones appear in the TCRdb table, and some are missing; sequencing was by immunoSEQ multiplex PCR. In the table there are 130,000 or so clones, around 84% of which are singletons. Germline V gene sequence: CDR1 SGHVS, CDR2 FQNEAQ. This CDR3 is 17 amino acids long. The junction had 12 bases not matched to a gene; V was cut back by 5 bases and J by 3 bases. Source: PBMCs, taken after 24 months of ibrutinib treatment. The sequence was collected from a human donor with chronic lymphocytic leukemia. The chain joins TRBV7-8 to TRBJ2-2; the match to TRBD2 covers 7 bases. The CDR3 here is CASSQSRLAAYTGELFF. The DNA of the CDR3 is TGTGCCAGCAGCCAAAGTAGGCTAGCGGCTTACACCGGGGAGCTGTTTTTT.